The TCR beta chain described here comes from a study of T-cell memory formation after mild COVID-19. At the level of the study: The two donors had largely donor-specific TCR clusters.

One entry per CDR3 protein results from TCRdb running MiXCR on the 5' RACE reads. The table includes under 600,000 distinct CDR3 sequences, 20% to 25% detected once. The CDR3 is made up of 15 amino acids. Looked up from germline, CDR1 is SGHNT and CDR2 is YENEEA. V was cut by 6 bases and J by 2 bases, with 14 bases left in between. General study findings and limits: Whereas later expanders leaned CD4+, clones contracting day 15 to 85 showed a balanced CD4/CD8 makeup. Clones from the second wave (peaking day 37) had unconfirmed SARS-CoV-2 specificity.

In the case of this clonotype: What it binds is not known.

J is TRBJ2-1 and V is TRBV11-3, with a tentative D call TRBD2 (5 bases). The receptor was isolated from an adult woman who had mild COVID-19 (a few samples of this study predate the infection). Cell type and time point are not known. Sequencing was carried out using PBMCs or a T cell subset sorted from them (not recorded which). For the CDR3, the DNA is TGTGCCAGCAGGAAAAGCGGATCCCCCTACAATGAGCAGTTCTTC. Translated: CASRKSGSPYNEQFF.